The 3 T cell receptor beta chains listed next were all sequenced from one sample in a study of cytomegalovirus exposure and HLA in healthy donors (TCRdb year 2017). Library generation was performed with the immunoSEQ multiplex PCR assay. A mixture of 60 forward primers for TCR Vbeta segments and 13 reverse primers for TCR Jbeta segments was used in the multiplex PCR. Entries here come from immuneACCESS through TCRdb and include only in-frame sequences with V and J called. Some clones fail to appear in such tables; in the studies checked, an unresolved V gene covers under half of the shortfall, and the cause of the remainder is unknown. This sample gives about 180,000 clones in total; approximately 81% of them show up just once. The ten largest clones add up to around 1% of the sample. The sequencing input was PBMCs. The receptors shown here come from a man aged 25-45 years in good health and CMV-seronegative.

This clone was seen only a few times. The CDR3 protein is CASSRRTGIYEQYF. The CDR3 DNA reads as TGTGCCAGTAGTAGGAGGACAGGTATATACGAGCAGTACTTC. J is TRBJ2-7 and V is TRBV19; 7 nucleotides agree with TRBD1. This CDR3 contains 14 residues. Germline V CDR1 and CDR2: LNHDA, SQIVND (reference sequence). V lost 4 bases and J lost 4; bases outside the gene matches: 7.

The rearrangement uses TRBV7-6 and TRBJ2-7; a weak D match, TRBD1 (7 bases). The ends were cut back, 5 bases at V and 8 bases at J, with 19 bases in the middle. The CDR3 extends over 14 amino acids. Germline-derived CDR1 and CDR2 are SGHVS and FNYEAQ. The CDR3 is CASSLEGRGKQQYF. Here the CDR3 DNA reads TGTGCCAGCAGCCTGGAGGGCAGGGGGAAGCAGCAGTACTTC.

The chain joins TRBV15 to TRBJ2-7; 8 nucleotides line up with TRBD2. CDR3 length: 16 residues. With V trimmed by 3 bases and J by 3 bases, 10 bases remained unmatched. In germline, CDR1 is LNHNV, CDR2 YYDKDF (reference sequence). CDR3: CATSRVGGAAFYEQYF. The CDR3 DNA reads TGTGCCACCAGCAGGGTCGGGGGGGCTGCGTTCTACGAGCAGTACTTC.